Here is one T cell receptor (beta chain) with its context. Its antigen is as yet unknown. The germline V gene encodes CDR1 LNHDA and CDR2 SQIVND (reference sequence). J gave up 3 bases and V 4 bases, and 5 bases lay outside the gene matches. CDR3 length: 16 residues. The naive CD8 fraction comprised CD45RO-negative cells positively selected for CCR7 and excluded terminally differentiated effector memory CD45RA+ cells. The data are from a study of shared clonotypes between healthy human individuals. Study details: The cohort had a couple of women and a few men, ages 18 to 49. Three plates each covered CD4 naive and memory; CD8 naive two, CD8 memory one. Notes on the study in general: Larger estimated richness was generally seen in naive subsets than in memory subsets. Clonotypes shared by all four donors outscored non-shared clonotypes in generation probability.

The repertoire was sequenced with immunoSEQ multiplex PCR; TCRdb's copy has only in-frame clones and lacks some. The sample has about 2.2 million clones; approximately 92% are singletons. The chain combines TRBV19 with TRBJ2-7; 14 bases are shared with TRBD2. Sequences were obtained from naive CD8+ T cells from PBMCs. This TCR was recovered from a man between 18 and 29 years old in good health. Some clones in this sample may be carry-over from other donors' samples. The CDR3 bases are TGTGCCAGTAGTAACCTTGGACTAGCGGGAGGCTACGAGCAGTACTTC. As protein: CASSNLGLAGGYEQYF.